This entry lists 19 T cell receptor beta chains sequenced from one sample in a study of blood T cell repertoires in COVID-19. The table came from immunoSEQ multiplex PCR; TCRdb's copy has only in-frame clones and leaves some out. The sample consists of about 68,000 clones, around 91% of them appearing once. The sample comprised peripheral blood. These receptor sequences come from a man aged 45-60 years with COVID-19, enrolled during active disease.

This sequence joins TRBV19 and TRBJ2-7; D is possibly TRBD2 (6 bases). The V gene lost 5 bases and the J gene lost 5 bases, with 16 bases spanning the gap. Germline V gene sequence: CDR1 LNHDA, CDR2 SQIVND (reference sequence). This CDR3 spans 14 amino acids. CDR3 in amino acids: CASSPRRTGDEQYF. CDR3 in DNA: TGTGCCAGTAGTCCCCGGCGGACGGGAGACGAGCAGTACTTC.

The chain employs TRBV19 and TRBJ2-7, with 7 bases that match TRBD2. CDR1 and CDR2 from the germline V gene are LNHDA and SQIVND (reference sequence). The V segment lost 4 bases and the J segment 2 bases; nucleotides outside the gene matches: 2. The CDR3 runs to 13 residues. As DNA, the CDR3 is TGTGCCAGTAGTAATCGGGAGGCCTACGAGCAGTACTTC. Protein product: CASSNREAYEQYF.

The chain couples TRBV18 to TRBJ2-7, with D possibly TRBD2 on 6 matching bases. Germline V gene lookup returns CDR1 KGHSH and CDR2 LQKENI. With 5 bases removed from V and 6 bases from J, the gap between germline ends came to 8 bases. This CDR3 has 11 amino acids. This chain's CDR3 is CASSAGSEQYF. CDR3 DNA: TGTGCCAGCTCAGCGGGGAGCGAGCAGTACTTC. The full variable domain, its missing parts supplied by reference TRBV18 and TRBJ2-7, is NAGVMQNPRHLVRRRGQEARLRCSPMKGHSHVYWYRQLPEEGLKFMVYLQKENIIDESGMPKERFSAEFPKEGPSILRIQQVVRGDSAAYFCASSAGSEQYFGPGTRLTVT.

This chain connects TRBV6-5 to TRBJ2-1; D gene unclear. Trimming left V 5 bases short and J 7 bases short, with 12 bases between. Germline-derived CDR1 and CDR2 are MNHEY and SVGAGI. CDR3 length: 13 amino acids. CDR3 residues: CASSPLRSNEQFF. The CDR3 bases are TGTGCCAGCAGTCCACTTCGTTCTAATGAGCAGTTCTTC.

The genes are TRBV3-1 (or the pseudogene TRBV3-2) and TRBJ1-2; no clear D. The CDR3 loop spans 12 amino acids. The V and J ends lost 1 base and 6 bases respectively, with 6 bases between them. Germline V CDR1 and CDR2: LGHDT, YNNKEL (reference sequence). CDR3: CASSQGTHGYTF. The CDR3 coding sequence is TGTGCCAGCAGCCAAGGAACACATGGCTACACCTTC.

The chain joins TRBV11-3 to TRBJ2-1; 7 positions agree with TRBD2. J was trimmed by 4 bases and V by 1 base; bases with no gene match: 4. The CDR3 contains 15 residues. In germline, CDR1 is SGHNT, CDR2 YENEEA. For the CDR3, the DNA is TGTGCCAGCAGCTTAGGTAGGGGAGGGTACAATGAGCAGTTCTTC. Translation gives CASSLGRGGYNEQFF. Drawing the rest from reference TRBV11-3 and TRBJ2-1, the complete variable domain is EAGVVQSPRYKIIEKKQPVAFWCNPISGHNTLYWYLQNLGQGPELLIRYENEEAVDDSQLPKDRFSAERLKGVDSTLKIQPAELGDSAVYLCASSLGRGGYNEQFFGPGTRLTVL.

A single count supports this clone. The CDR3 bases are TGTGCCAGCAAATCCCAGGAGAACACTGAAGCTTTCTTT. This sequence encodes CASKSQENTEAFF. The chain joins TRBV2 to TRBJ1-1, with D unresolved. This CDR3 has 13 amino acids. V lost 7 bases and J lost 1, with 10 bases in between. The germline CDR1 and CDR2 sequences are SNHLY and FYNNEI.

The J gene is TRBJ2-7, the V gene TRBV5-1, with TRBD2 matching over 8 bases. Germline lookup yields CDR1 SGHRS and CDR2 YFSETQ. This CDR3 region has 16 residues. V was clipped by 0 bases and J by 1 base; unmatched bases: 6. CDR3 in DNA: TGCGCCAGCAGCTTGGCCAGCGGGAGTGAATCCTACGAGCAGTACTTC. The encoded protein is CASSLASGSESYEQYF. Based on the CDR3 plus reference TRBV5-1 and TRBJ2-7, the full variable domain is KAGVTQTPRYLIKTRGQQVTLSCSPISGHRSVSWYQQTPGQGLQFLFEYFSETQRNKGNFPGRFSGRQFSNSRSEMNVSTLELGDSALYLCASSLASGSESYEQYFGPGTRLTVT.

This chain connects TRBV6-6 to TRBJ2-1; 7 positions agree with TRBD2. This CDR3 region has 15 residues. Losses at the gene ends were 6 bases for V and 9 bases for J; bases not matched to a gene: 14. The germline V gene has CDR1 MNHNY and CDR2 SVGAGI (reference sequence). This CDR3 is CASSLGTIVGFEQFF. For the CDR3, the DNA is TGTGCCAGCAGCCTCGGGACTATCGTCGGTTTTGAGCAGTTCTTC.

This clone was counted between two and nine times. The rearrangement uses TRBV9 and TRBJ2-2, with TRBD1 matching over 9 bases. The germline V gene has CDR1 SGDLS and CDR2 YYNGEE. The V and J ends lost 6 bases and 3 bases, in that order; junction bases with no gene match: 15. The CDR3 sequence is 18 residues long. CDR3 DNA: TGTGCCAGCAACCCCCGGGACAGGGACCCTATCTACACCGGGGAGCTGTTTTTT. Its translation is CASNPRDRDPIYTGELFF.

Here the CDR3 DNA reads TGTGCCAGCTCACCGCGGCAGGAGCAGTTCTTC. This sequence encodes CASSPRQEQFF. V is TRBV18 and J is TRBJ2-1; D is ambiguous. The ends were cut back, 3 bases at V and 10 bases at J, with 7 bases in the middle. The CDR3 is made up of 11 amino acids. Germline CDR1 reads KGHSH; CDR2 reads LQKENI.

V and J are TRBV9 and TRBJ2-7; D remains unclear. This CDR3 comprises 14 residues. Germline V gene sequence: CDR1 SGDLS, CDR2 YYNGEE. The V gene lost 0 bases and the J gene lost 0 bases, with 7 bases spanning the gap. The DNA for the CDR3 is TGTGCCAGCAGCGTAGGTTCGGGCTCCTACGAGCAGTACTTC. This gives the protein CASSVGSGSYEQYF.

The V call is TRBV6-5, the J call TRBJ1-1, with TRBD1 as a possible D gene (5 bases). The CDR3 consists of 14 residues. V shed 5 bases and J shed 2 bases, with 12 bases lying between them. The germline V gene has CDR1 MNHEY and CDR2 SVGAGI. In nucleotides, the CDR3 is TGTGCCAGCAGTCAGATCCAGGGAAACACTGAAGCTTTCTTT. It translates to CASSQIQGNTEAFF.

The genes are TRBV4-3 and TRBJ1-5; D is perhaps TRBD1 (6 bases). The CDR3 contains 15 residues. Between the trimmed V and J ends, which lost 4 bases and 3 bases, there was a span of 13 bases. Germline values: CDR1 LGHNA, CDR2 YSLEER. As DNA, the CDR3 is TGCGCCAGCAGCCCGGAAACAGGGATCAATCAGCCCCAGCATTTT. It yields the protein CASSPETGINQPQHF.

The J gene is TRBJ1-2, the V gene TRBV6-5; TRBD1 is a possible D gene (5 bases). The CDR3 has 14 amino acids. Per the germline V gene, CDR1 is MNHEY and CDR2 is SVGAGI. The V end was cut by 4 bases, the J end by 4 bases, with 13 bases between. In DNA, the CDR3 is TGTGCCAGCAGTTTAGGGGCTTTGGGCTATGGCTACACCTTC. Its translation is CASSLGALGYGYTF.

The chain couples TRBV18 to TRBJ2-3, with 8 bases aligning to TRBD2. The CDR3 is made up of 18 amino acids. Germline values: CDR1 KGHSH, CDR2 LQKENI. V trimming: 6 bases; J trimming: 5 bases; junction bases outside the gene matches: 19. CDR3 sequence reads: CASSPSSSPGREVDTQYF. The CDR3 bases are TGTGCCAGCTCCCCGTCTAGTTCCCCAGGGCGGGAGGTAGATACGCAGTATTTT.

The chain links TRBV7-9 to TRBJ2-7; D is perhaps TRBD2 (5 bases). The CDR3 has 13 residues. Germline V gene lookup returns CDR1 SEHNR and CDR2 FQNEAQ (reference sequence). With 3 bases removed from V and 4 bases from J, the gap between germline ends came to 10 bases. The DNA for the CDR3 is TGTGCCAGCAGCTTGGGAGTCCAGTACGAGCAGTACTTC. This encodes CASSLGVQYEQYF.

This clone was counted a single time. The chain employs TRBV28 and TRBJ2-7, with TRBD2 as a possible D gene (6 bases). Germline V CDR1 and CDR2: MDHEN, SYDVKM. The CDR3 sequence is 14 residues long. Trimming removed 4 bases at V and 7 bases at J, with 17 bases between. Written as DNA, the CDR3 is TGTGCCAGCAGTTCCGGGACTTTAGTTTGGGAGCAGTACTTC. This encodes CASSSGTLVWEQYF.

J is TRBJ2-1 and V is TRBV5-4; a possible D gene is TRBD2 (5 bases). The CDR3 runs 14 residues. V lost 1 base, J lost 1 base, and 6 bases lay in between. Looked up from germline, CDR1 is SGHNT and CDR2 is YYREEE (reference sequence). CDR3 bases: TGTGCCAGCAGCTTGACGGGGTCCTACAATGAGCAGTTCTTC. Translating it yields CASSLTGSYNEQFF.